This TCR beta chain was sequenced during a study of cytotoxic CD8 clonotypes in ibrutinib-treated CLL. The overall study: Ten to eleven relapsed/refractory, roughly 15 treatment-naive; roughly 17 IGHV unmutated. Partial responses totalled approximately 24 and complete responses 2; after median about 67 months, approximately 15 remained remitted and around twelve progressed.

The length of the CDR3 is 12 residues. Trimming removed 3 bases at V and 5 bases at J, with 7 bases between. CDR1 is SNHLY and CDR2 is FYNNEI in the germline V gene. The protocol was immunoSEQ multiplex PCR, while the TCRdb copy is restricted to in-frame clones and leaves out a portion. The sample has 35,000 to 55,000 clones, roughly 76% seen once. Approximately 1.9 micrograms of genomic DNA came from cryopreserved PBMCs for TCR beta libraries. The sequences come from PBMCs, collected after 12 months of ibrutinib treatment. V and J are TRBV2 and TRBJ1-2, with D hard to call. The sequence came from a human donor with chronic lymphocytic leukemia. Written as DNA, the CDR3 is TGTGCCAGCAGTGAGTCCGGGTATGGCTACACCTTC. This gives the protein CASSESGYGYTF.